What follows is one T cell receptor beta chain and its context. This clone was observed a few times. What this receptor recognizes is not known. No much larger clone exists at a distance of one base, and base qualities are not known. Participants in the prospective study were aged 18 to 89 years, lived in approximately 26 United States geographic areas, and enrolled through a virtual design. Cohort assignment in the prospective study relied on participant-reported clinical history from a screening survey and a study questionnaire. Recovered participants in ImmuneRACE Cohort 3 were defined by two consecutive negative NP/OP PCR tests, clearance by a healthcare professional, or resolution of symptoms. In the prospective study, whole blood, serum and a nasopharyngeal or oropharyngeal swab were collected from each participant by mobile phlebotomists. Additional blood draws and questionnaires over an approximately two-month period could optionally be provided by prospective study participants. Before DNA extraction, prospective study blood samples were shipped either frozen or at room temperature.

TCRbeta CDR3 regions were amplified from genomic DNA by means of the immunoSEQ Assay, a bias-controlled multiplex PCR. In the original analysis: Nucleated cell counts per sample were estimated from amplification of reference gene primers within the assay. To quantify the absolute abundance of each unique TCRbeta CDR3 rearrangement, sequence reads were collapsed and filtered. For each sample, productive Simpson clonality was calculated as the square root of Simpson's diversity index across productive rearrangements. The source is immuneACCESS, and TCRdb retained only in-frame sequences with V and J called. Part of the clones is not carried over; for the studies checked, unresolved V genes explain less than half of this, and the remainder is unexplained. V, J and clone size reflect that table, while D and trimming were determined from the DNA. The sample profile shows some 320,000 clones; 80% to 90% of them were found once. The ten largest clones capture 5.3% of the sample.

According to the germline V gene, CDR1 reads MNHEY and CDR2 reads SVGAGI. Trimming leaves V shorter by 9 bases and J shorter by 4 bases, with the junction holding 8 bases beyond the gene matches. There are 14 amino acids in the CDR3, from cysteine to phenylalanine inclusive. The read is trimmed to its CDR3 DNA, 42 bases read in frame from base 1. The record originates from a study of blood T cell repertoires in COVID-19 (TCRdb year 2020). Turning to the overall study: Collaborator samples came from the United States, Italy and Spain and covered acute and convalescent phases of COVID-19. The prospective study material was composed of cDNA or gDNA derived from T cells, B-cell-depleted T cells, or PBMCs. The dataset comprised deeply sampled blood TCRbeta repertoires from subjects exposed to, actively infected with, or recovered from COVID-19. A freely available public database, intended as a resource for researchers studying the immune response to SARS-CoV-2, is where the repertoires were released. Samples were obtained from the ongoing ImmuneRACE study (first 160 participants) and from 950 to 1,500 subjects provided by 6 global collaborators. Nearly every sample came with metadata listing a de-identified subject ID, COVID-19 status, age in years and sex. Where HLA class I and class II types were available, the types were taken from metadata supplied by the sample provider, not from assay-based typing. The paper as a whole reports these results and caveats: The quantity of clinical and demographic metadata differed by source and by participant and was supplied without curation.

Sequences were obtained from PBMCs or T cells enriched from blood (not recorded which). The clonotype originates from a woman in her twenties or thirties who had recovered from COVID-19. The V and J genes are TRBV6-5 and TRBJ2-5, with 10 bases matching TRBD1. The CDR3 protein sequence reads: CASQKTGGGETQYF. The bases are TGTGCCAGTCAGAAGACAGGGGGCGGAGAGACCCAGTACTTC.